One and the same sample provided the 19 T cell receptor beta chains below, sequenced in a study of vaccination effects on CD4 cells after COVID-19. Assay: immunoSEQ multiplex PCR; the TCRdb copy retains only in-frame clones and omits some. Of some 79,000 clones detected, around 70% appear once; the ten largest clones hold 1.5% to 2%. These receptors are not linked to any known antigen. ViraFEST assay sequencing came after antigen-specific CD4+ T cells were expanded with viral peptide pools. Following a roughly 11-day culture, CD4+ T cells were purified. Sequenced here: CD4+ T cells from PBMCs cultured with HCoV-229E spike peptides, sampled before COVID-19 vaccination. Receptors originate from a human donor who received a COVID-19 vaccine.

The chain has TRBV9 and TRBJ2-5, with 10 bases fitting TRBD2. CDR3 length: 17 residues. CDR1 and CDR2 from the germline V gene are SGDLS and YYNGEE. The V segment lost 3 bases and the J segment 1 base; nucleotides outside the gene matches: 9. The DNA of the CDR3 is TGTGCCAGCAGCGGAACAAGTATAGCGGGGGGCCAAGAGACCCAGTACTTC. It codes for CASSGTSIAGGQETQYF.

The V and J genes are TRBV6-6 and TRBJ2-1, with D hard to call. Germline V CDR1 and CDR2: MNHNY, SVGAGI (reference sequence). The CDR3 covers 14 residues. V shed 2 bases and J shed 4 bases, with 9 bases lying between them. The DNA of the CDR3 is TGTGCCAGCAGTTACCTCTACAGTTACAATGAGCAGTTCTTC. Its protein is CASSYLYSYNEQFF.

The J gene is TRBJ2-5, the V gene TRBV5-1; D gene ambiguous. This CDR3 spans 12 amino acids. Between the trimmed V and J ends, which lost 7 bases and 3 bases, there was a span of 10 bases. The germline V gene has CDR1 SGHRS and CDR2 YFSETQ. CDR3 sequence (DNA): TGCGCCAGCGAGGCAGATAAAGAGACCCAGTACTTC. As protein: CASEADKETQYF.

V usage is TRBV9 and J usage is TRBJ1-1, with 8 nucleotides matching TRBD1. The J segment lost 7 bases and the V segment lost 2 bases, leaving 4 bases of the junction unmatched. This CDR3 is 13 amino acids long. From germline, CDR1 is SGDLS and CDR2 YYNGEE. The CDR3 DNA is TGTGCCAGCAGCGTCGTACAGGGGGGTGAAGCTTTCTTT. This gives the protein CASSVVQGGEAFF.

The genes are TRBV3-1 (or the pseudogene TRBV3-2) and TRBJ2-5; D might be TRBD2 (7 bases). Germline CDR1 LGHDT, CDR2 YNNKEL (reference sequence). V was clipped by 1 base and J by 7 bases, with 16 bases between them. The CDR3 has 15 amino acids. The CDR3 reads CASSQALAGARTQYF. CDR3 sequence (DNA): TGTGCCAGCAGCCAAGCTCTCGCGGGGGCAAGGACCCAGTACTTC.

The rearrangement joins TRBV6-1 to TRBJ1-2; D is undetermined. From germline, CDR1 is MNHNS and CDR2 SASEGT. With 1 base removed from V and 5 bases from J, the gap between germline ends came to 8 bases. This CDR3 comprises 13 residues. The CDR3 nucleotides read TGTGCCAGCAGTGAAGTCGAGGCTTATGGCTACACCTTC. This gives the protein CASSEVEAYGYTF.

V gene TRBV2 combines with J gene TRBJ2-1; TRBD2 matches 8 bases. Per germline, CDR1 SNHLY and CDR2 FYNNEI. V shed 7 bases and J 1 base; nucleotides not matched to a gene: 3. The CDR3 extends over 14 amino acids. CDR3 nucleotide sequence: TGTGCCAGCACGGGGACTAGGTCCTACAATGAGCAGTTCTTC. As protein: CASTGTRSYNEQFF. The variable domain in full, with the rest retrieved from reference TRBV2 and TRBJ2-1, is EPEVTQTPSHQVTQMGQEVILRCVPISNHLYFYWYRQILGQKVEFLVSFYNNEISEKSEIFDDQFSVERPDGSNFTLKIRSTKLEDSAMYFCASTGTRSYNEQFFGPGTRLTVL.

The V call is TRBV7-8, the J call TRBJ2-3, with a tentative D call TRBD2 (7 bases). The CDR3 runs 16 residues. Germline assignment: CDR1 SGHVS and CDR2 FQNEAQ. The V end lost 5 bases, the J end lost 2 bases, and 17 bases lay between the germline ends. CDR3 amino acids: CASSPRGGANTDTQYF. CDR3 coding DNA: TGTGCCAGCAGCCCCAGAGGGGGGGCAAACACAGATACGCAGTATTTT. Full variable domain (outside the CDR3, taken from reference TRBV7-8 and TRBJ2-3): GAGVSQSPRYKVAKRGQDVALRCDPISGHVSLFWYQQALGQGPEFLTYFQNEAQLDKSGLPSDRFFAERPEGSVSTLKIQRTQQEDSAVYLCASSPRGGANTDTQYFGPGTRLTVL.

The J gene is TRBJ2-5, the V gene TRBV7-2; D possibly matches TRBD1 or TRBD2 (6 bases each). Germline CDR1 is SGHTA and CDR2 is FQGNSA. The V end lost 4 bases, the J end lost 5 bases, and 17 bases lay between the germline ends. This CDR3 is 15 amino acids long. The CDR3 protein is CASSSQRGARETQYF. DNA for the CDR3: TGTGCCAGCAGCTCCCAAAGGGGGGCAAGGGAGACCCAGTACTTC. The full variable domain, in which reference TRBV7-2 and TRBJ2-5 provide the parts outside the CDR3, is GAGVSQSPSNKVTEKGKDVELRCDPISGHTALYWYRQSLGQGLEFLIYFQGNSAPDKSGLPSDRFSAERTGGSVSTLTIQRTQQEDSAVYLCASSSQRGARETQYFGPGTRLLVL.

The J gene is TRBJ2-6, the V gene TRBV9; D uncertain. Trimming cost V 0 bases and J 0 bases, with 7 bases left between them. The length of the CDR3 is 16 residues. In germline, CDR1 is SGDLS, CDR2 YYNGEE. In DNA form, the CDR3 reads TGTGCCAGCAGCGTAGGGAGAGCCTCTGGGGCCAACGTCCTGACTTTC. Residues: CASSVGRASGANVLTF.

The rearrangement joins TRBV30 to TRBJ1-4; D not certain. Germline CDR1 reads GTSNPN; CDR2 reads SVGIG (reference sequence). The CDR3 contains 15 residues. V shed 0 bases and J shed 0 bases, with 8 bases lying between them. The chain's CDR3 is CAWSVPGTTNEKLFF. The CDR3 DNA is TGTGCCTGGAGTGTACCGGGGACAACTAATGAAAAACTGTTTTTT.

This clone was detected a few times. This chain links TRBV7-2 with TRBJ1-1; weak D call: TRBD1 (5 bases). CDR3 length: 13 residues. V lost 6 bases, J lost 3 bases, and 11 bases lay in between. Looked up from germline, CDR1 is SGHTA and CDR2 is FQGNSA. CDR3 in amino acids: CASREQAHTEAFF. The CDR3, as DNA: TGTGCCAGCAGGGAACAGGCTCACACTGAAGCTTTCTTT.

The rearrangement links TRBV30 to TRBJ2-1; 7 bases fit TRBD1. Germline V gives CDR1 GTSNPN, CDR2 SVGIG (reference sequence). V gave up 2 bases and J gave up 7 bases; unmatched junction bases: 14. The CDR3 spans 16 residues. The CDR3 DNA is TGTGCCTGGAGTTTTAGGGGGCGACCATCCGTGAATGAGCAGTTCTTC. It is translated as CAWSFRGRPSVNEQFF.

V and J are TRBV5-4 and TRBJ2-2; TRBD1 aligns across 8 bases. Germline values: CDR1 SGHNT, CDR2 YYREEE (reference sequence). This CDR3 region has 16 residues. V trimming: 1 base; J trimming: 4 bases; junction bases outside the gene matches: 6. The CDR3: CASSLYRRGLTGELFF. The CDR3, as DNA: TGTGCCAGCAGCTTGTACCGCAGGGGGCTCACCGGGGAGCTGTTTTTT. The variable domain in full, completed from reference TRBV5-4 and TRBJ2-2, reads ETGVTQSPTHLIKTRGQQVTLRCSSQSGHNTVSWYQQALGQGPQFIFQYYREEENGRGNFPPRFSGLQFPNYSSELNVNALELDDSALYLCASSLYRRGLTGELFFGEGSRLTVL.

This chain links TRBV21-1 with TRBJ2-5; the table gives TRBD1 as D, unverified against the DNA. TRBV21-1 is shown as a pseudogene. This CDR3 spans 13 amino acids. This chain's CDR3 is CARFTGRQETQYF. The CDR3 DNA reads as TGTGCCAGATTCACAGGGCGCCAAGAGACCCAGTACTTC.

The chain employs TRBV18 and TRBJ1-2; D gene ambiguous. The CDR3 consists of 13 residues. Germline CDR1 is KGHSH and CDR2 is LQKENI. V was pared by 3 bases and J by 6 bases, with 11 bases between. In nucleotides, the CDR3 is TGTGCCAGCTCACCCCAGGACTCGAATGGCTACACCTTC. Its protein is CASSPQDSNGYTF.

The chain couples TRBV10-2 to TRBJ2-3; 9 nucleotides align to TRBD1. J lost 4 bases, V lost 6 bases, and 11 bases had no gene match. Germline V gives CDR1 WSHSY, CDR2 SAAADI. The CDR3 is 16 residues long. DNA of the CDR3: TGCGCCAGCAGGGAGGCCGGGACAGGGCGGGCAGATACGCAGTATTTT. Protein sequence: CASREAGTGRADTQYF.

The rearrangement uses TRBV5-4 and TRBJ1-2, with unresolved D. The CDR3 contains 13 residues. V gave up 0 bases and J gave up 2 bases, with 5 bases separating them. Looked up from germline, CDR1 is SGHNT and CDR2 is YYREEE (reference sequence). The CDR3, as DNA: TGTGCCAGCAGCTTGGACCCAAACTATGGCTACACCTTC. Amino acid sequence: CASSLDPNYGYTF.

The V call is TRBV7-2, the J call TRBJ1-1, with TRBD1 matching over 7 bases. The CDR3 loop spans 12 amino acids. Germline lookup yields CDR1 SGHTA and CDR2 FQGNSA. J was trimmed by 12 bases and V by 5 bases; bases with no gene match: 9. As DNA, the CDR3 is TGTGCCAGCAGCATCAGGGGGACTGTCCCTTTCTTT. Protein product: CASSIRGTVPFF.